This is a list of T cell receptor beta chains from one sample in a study of Ad26.COV2.S vaccination and SARS-CoV-2 variants. TCRdb keeps only in-frame clones here, not all; method: immunoSEQ multiplex PCR. Here the sample spans 300,000 to 350,000 clones, 88% being singletons. Here the sequenced sample was peripheral blood, taken in a trial of Ad26.COV2.S vaccine versus placebo. The receptors derive from a person aged 18 to 59 who received the Ad26.COV2.S COVID-19 vaccine or a placebo. CDR3s include the opening cysteine and the closing phenylalanine or tryptophan. The D gene is left open where the match is weak. A row's size may be missing; if present it is once, few, many or a size class.

clone size	D gene	V gene	J gene	CDR3 DNA	CDR3 protein
NA	NA	TRBV4-1	TRBJ2-1	TGCGCCAGCAGCCAAGATCCACTCCCTACCCTCAATGAGCAGTTCTTC	CASSQDPLPTLNEQFF
NA	NA	TRBV6-2/TRBV6-3	TRBJ2-1	TGTGCCAGCAGTTACGCTGGAGCTGCGAATGAGCAGTTCTTC	CASSYAGAANEQFF
NA	TRBD2	TRBV4-2	TRBJ2-3	TGTGCCAGCAGCCAACCCCGTAGCGGGAGTTCGGCAGATACGCAGTATTTT	CASSQPRSGSSADTQYF
once	NA	TRBV7-6	TRBJ2-7	TGTGCCAGCAGCTTAGTTGGGGCGTTGGAAGCCTACGAGCAGTACTTC	CASSLVGALEAYEQYF
NA	NA	TRBV28	TRBJ2-3	TGTGCCAGCAGTACTGGCACAGATACGCAGTATTTT	CASSTGTDTQYF
NA	TRBD2	TRBV6-2/TRBV6-3	TRBJ2-5	TGTGCCAGCAGTTCCATAGCGGGAGGGTCGGAGACCCAGTACTTC	CASSSIAGGSETQYF
NA	TRBD2	TRBV19	TRBJ2-7	TGTGCCAGTAGCCCAGGGGCTAGCGGGAGTTGGATGTACGAGCAGTACTTC	CASSPGASGSWMYEQYF
NA	NA	TRBV19	TRBJ2-7	TGTGCCAGTAGTGGCTCAGTGACAGCCTACGAGCAGTACTTC	CASSGSVTAYEQYF
NA	NA	TRBV6-2/TRBV6-3	TRBJ2-7	TGTGCCAGCAGTTACGGCCAGCTCGGTTACGAGCAGTACTTC	CASSYGQLGYEQYF
NA	NA	TRBV5-4	TRBJ1-1	TGTGCCAGCAGCGTAAAGAACACTGAAGCTTTCTTT	CASSVKNTEAFF
NA	NA	TRBV18	TRBJ1-4	TGTGCCAGCTCAATTCGACTCGCGAATGAAAAACTGTTTTTT	CASSIRLANEKLFF
NA	NA	TRBV6-2/TRBV6-3	TRBJ1-5	TGTGCCAGCAGTTATTTCTGGACCCGCAATCAGCCCCAGCATTTT	CASSYFWTRNQPQHF
NA	TRBD1	TRBV10-3	TRBJ1-1	TGTGCCATCGGGGGGACAGGCACTGAAGCTTTCTTT	CAIGGTGTEAFF
NA	TRBD2	TRBV5-1	TRBJ2-2	TGCGCCAGCAGCTTTAGCGGGAGCGACTCCGGGGAGCTGTTTTTT	CASSFSGSDSGELFF
NA	NA	TRBV5-6	TRBJ2-2	TGTGCCAGCAGCACCCAGGGGGGGTTCCCTACCGGGGAGCTGTTTTTT	CASSTQGGFPTGELFF
NA	TRBD2	TRBV29-1	TRBJ2-3	TGCAGCGTTGAAGTCCCAGCGGGAGGGTTAGATACGCAGTATTTT	CSVEVPAGGLDTQYF
NA	NA	TRBV27	TRBJ1-3	TGTGCCAGCAGTTTAAAAGGGGAGGGAAACACCATATATTTT	CASSLKGEGNTIYF
NA	NA	TRBV19	TRBJ1-6	TGTGCCAGTAGGCCACTAGATGCCCGTAATTCACCCCTCCACTTT	CASRPLDARNSPLHF
NA	NA	TRBV6-1	TRBJ2-2	TGTGCCAGCAGTGAATTGGGGGAAGTAACCGGGGAGCTGTTTTTT	CASSELGEVTGELFF
NA	NA	TRBV18	TRBJ1-2	TGTGCCAGCTCACCACCGTCAGCAAACTATGGCTACACCTTC	CASSPPSANYGYTF
NA	NA	TRBV19	TRBJ2-3	TGTGCCAGTAGTATACCGCGGGGACTCACAGATACGCAGTATTTT	CASSIPRGLTDTQYF
NA	NA	TRBV5-6	TRBJ1-2	TGTGCCAGCAGCGTTTACCTCCGGGTCACTGGCGGCTACACCTTC	CASSVYLRVTGGYTF
NA	NA	TRBV19	TRBJ1-2	TGTGCCAGTAGTATTGGTCCAGGATCCTATCGGTACGGCTACACCTTC	CASSIGPGSYRYGYTF
NA	NA	TRBV5-1	TRBJ1-4	TGCGCCAGCAGCTCCGGGTCTACTAATGAAAAACTGTTTTTT	CASSSGSTNEKLFF
NA	NA	TRBV18	TRBJ1-1	TGTGCCAGCTCACCGCAACAAATGAACACTGAAGCTTTCTTT	CASSPQQMNTEAFF
NA	NA	TRBV6-5	TRBJ2-3	TGTGCCATAAGCGGGCAAATCGCAGATACGCAGTATTTT	CAISGQIADTQYF
NA	TRBD1	TRBV5-4	TRBJ2-2	TGTGCCAGCAGCAGCCGGGACAGGTCTCCCACCGGGGAGCTGTTTTTT	CASSSRDRSPTGELFF
NA	NA	TRBV12-5	TRBJ1-5	TGTGCTAGTGGTTTCATGAGACCGACATGGGATCAGCCCCAGCATTTT	CASGFMRPTWDQPQHF
few	TRBD1	TRBV6-1	TRBJ1-2	TGTGCCAGCAGTGAAGGAGGAGGGGGCGACGTCTATGGCTACACCTTC	CASSEGGGGDVYGYTF
NA	NA	TRBV6-5	TRBJ1-4	TGTGCCAGCAGGGAGCCAAGGGCGGGGGGTGAAAAACTGTTTTTT	CASREPRAGGEKLFF
NA	TRBD1	TRBV9	TRBJ2-5	TGTGCCAGCAGCGTGACAGGGGCGAAGTACCAAGAGACCCAGTACTTC	CASSVTGAKYQETQYF